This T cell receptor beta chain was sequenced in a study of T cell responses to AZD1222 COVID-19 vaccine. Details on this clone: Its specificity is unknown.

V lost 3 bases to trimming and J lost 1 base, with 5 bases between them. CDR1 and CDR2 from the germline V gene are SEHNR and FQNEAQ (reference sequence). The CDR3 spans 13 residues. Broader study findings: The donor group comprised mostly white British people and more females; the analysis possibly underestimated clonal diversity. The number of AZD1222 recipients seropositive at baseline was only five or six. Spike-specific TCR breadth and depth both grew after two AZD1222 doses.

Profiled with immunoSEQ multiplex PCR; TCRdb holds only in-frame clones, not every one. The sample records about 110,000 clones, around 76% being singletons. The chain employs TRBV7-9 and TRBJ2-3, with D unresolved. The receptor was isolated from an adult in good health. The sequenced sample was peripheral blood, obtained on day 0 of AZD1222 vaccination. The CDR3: CASSLTGTDTQYF. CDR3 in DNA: TGTGCCAGCAGCTTGACGGGCACAGATACGCAGTATTTT.